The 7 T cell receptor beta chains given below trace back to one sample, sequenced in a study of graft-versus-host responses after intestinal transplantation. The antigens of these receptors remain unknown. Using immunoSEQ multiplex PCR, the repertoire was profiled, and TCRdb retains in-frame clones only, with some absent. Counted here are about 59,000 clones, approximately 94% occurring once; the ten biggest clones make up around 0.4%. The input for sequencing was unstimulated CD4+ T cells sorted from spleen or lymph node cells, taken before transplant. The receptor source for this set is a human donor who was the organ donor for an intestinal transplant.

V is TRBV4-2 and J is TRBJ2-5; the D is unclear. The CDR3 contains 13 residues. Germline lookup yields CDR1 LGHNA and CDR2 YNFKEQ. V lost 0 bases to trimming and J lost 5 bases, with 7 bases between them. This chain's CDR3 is CASSQDQEETQYF. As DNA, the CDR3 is TGTGCCAGCAGCCAAGATCAGGAGGAGACCCAGTACTTC.

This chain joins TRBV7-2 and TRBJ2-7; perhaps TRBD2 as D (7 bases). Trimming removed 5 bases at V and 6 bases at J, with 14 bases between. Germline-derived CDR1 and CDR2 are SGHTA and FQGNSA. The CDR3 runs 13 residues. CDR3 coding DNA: TGTGCCAGCAGCCCGGCGGGGGCGGGCGAGCAGTACTTC. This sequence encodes CASSPAGAGEQYF.

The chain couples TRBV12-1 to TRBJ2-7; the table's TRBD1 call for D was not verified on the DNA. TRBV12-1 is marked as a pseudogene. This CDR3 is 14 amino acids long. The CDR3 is CASSFGAGGYEQYF. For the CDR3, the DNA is TGTGCCAGCAGCTTTGGCGCAGGGGGCTACGAGCAGTACTTC.

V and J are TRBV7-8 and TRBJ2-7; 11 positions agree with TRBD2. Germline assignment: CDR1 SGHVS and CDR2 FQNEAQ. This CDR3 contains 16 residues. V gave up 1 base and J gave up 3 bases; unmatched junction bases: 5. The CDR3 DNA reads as TGTGCCAGCAGCTTAGTAGCGGGGGGGCGATACTACGAGCAGTACTTC. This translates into CASSLVAGGRYYEQYF. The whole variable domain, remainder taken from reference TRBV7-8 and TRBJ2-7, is GAGVSQSPRYKVAKRGQDVALRCDPISGHVSLFWYQQALGQGPEFLTYFQNEAQLDKSGLPSDRFFAERPEGSVSTLKIQRTQQEDSAVYLCASSLVAGGRYYEQYFGPGTRLTVT.

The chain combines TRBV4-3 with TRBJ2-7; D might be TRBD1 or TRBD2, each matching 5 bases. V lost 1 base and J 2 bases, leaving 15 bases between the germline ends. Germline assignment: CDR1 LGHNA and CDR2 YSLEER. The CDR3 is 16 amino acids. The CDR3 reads CASSQARDPGPYEQYF. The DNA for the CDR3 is TGCGCCAGCAGCCAAGCCCGGGACCCGGGACCCTACGAGCAGTACTTC.

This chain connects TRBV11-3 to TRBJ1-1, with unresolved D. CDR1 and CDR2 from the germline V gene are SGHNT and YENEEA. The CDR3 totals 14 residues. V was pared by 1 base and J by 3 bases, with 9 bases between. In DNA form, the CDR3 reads TGTGCCAGCAGCTTAGGTGGCGAGGACACTGAAGCTTTCTTT. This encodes CASSLGGEDTEAFF.

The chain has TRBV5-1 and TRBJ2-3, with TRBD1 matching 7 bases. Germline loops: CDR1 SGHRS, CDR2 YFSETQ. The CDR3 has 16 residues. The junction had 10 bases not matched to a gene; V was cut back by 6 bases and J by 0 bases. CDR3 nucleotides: TGCGCCAGCACCCGGGACAGTTTCTCTAGCACAGATACGCAGTATTTT. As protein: CASTRDSFSSTDTQYF.